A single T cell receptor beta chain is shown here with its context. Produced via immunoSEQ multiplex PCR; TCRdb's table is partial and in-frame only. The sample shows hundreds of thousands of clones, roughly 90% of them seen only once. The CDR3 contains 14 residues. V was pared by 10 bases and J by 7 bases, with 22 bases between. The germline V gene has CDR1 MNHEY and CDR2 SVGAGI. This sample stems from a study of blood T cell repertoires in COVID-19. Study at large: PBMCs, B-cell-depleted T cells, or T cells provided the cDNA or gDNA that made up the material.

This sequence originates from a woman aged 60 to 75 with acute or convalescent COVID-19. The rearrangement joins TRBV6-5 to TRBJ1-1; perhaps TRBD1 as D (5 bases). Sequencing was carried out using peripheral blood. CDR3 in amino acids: CATDRGSPSLEAFF. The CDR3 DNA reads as TGTGCCACCGACCGGGGGTCCCCGTCGCTTGAAGCTTTCTTT.